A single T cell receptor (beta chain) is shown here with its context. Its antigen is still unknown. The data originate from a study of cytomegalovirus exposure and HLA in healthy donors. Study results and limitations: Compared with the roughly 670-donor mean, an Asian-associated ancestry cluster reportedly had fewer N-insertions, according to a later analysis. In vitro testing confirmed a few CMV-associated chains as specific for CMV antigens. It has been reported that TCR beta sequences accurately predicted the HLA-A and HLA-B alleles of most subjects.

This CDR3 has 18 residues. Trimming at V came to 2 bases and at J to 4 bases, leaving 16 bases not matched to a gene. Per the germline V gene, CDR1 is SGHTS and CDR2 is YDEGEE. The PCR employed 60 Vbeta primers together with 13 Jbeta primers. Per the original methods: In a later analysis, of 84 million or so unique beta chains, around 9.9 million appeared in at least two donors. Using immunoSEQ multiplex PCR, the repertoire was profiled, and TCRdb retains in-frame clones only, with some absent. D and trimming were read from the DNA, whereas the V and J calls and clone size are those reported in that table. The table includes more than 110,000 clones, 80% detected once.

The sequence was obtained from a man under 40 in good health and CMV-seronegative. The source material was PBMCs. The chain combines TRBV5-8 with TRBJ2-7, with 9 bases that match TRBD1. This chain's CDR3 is CASSLSRGSGTGRYEQYF. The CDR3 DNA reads TGTGCCAGCAGCTTATCTCGTGGATCCGGGACAGGGAGGTACGAGCAGTACTTC.